This T cell receptor beta chain was sequenced during a study of cytomegalovirus exposure and HLA in healthy donors (dated by TCRdb to about 2017). About the full investigation: According to an earlier analysis of 587 of the donors, about 179 million T cells yielded some 120 million unique TCR beta sequences and about 300 Gb of sequence data. High-throughput TCR immunosequencing, statistical association of individual TCRs with disease status, and machine learning were combined to predict cytomegalovirus infection status. The number of donors typed differed by locus, with roughly 629-640 for A, B, C, DRB1 and DQB1, around 500 for DQA1, about 610 for DPA1, and some 440 for DPB1. Four to six DR-DQ haplotypes were handled as single units for association and clustering, since linkage in the cohort was strong. All discovery cohort repertoires had been generated on a single sequencing platform. To study patterns of TCR occurrence, a later analysis re-analyzed previously published TCR beta repertoires from around 670 donors and added high-resolution HLA genotyping. Donor age, sex, ethnicity and CMV serostatus were compiled alongside the repertoire data. An early release covering 500 to 750 HLA-typed donors comprised approximately 290 gigabases of sequencing data and some 79 million unique TCR sequences. Both class I and class II loci were covered by HLA typing, at four-digit resolution. The genetic ancestry cluster associated with self-reported Caucasian donors included roughly 84% of the roughly 400 genotyped donors. An earlier analysis of several hundred of the donors applied high-throughput TCR beta sequencing to assess whether each TCR beta V gene segment acted as functional or pseudogenic. The study used immunosequencing to profile the T cell repertoires of 670 or so subjects and linked those repertoires to cytomegalovirus serostatus. Among roughly 400 genotyped donors of the cohort, an average of approximately 220,000 unique TCR beta nucleotide sequences was sequenced per donor, of which about 20% were non-productive. In a later genetic analysis, genome-wide SNP genotypes for about 55% of the roughly 670 donors were used, and that subset was treated as a discovery cohort. In the later analysis, no new phenotypic data were used to find candidate immune exposures; instead, reliance was placed on TCR beta sequences and their occurrence across donors. The study aimed to test whether signatures of past pathogen exposure could be identified by cataloging public T cell receptors. Along with the approximately 700-subject first cohort, a separate validation cohort of 120 different subjects was used. Results the study describes overall, beyond this receptor: In a later genetic analysis, a missense DCLRE1C variant was associated with V-gene and J-gene trimming of TCR beta chains, and the association was replicated in an independent cohort. Cytomegalovirus status was reported to be diagnosed by the classifier with high specificity and sensitivity in both the original and validation cohorts. The study gave a list of about 160 TCR beta chains associated with cytomegalovirus. Roughly uniform sequencing depth across donors was assumed in presence/absence analyses, although this assumption may not hold. According to a later analysis, TCR association rates differed among HLA loci, with DRB1 alleles showing the most associated TCRs and HLA-C alleles showing the fewest. Three of the identified cytomegalovirus-associated TCR beta chains were confirmed in vitro to be specific for cytomegalovirus antigens. In a later analysis, most CMV-associated TCR beta chains were found to appear HLA-restricted, with HLA associations seemingly driven largely by CMV exposure. Because the 87-base-pair reads could not distinguish some IMGT-functional V segments, including TRBV6-2 and TRBV6-3, those segments were excluded. Compared with the roughly 700-donor mean, donors in an Asian-associated ancestry cluster had fewer N-insertions in productive TCRs, according to a later genetic analysis. The earlier analysis of a few hundred of the donors excluded fewer than 20 rarely observed V segments, including chromosome 9 orphons, because counts were too low. A later analysis found that HLA-associated TCR beta chains were more clonally expanded and had lower generation probabilities than equally common non-associated chains. Across donors, most TCR sequences were observed very rarely, whereas some public TCRs were present in many individuals. A later analysis reported that several top co-occurrence clusters appeared linked to parvovirus B19, influenza, CMV and Epstein-Barr virus. The authors suggested that the approach could potentially be extended to other disease states and immunological phenotypes. A group of highly shared sequence variants was considered likely to be a technical artifact of the sequencing pipeline. Linkage disequilibrium might explain the correlated functional status among segregating V segments, but an unknown experimental factor could not be ruled out. A further reported finding was that TCR beta sequences accurately predicted the HLA-A and HLA-B alleles for most subjects in the first cohort. In a later analysis, 16,951 TCR beta sequences were associated with specific HLA alleles at a false discovery rate of 0.05. Because HLA typing was unavailable for some donors at each locus, only the typed subset was used in association tests. Immune exposure information for the cohort was limited to CMV serostatus. Broadly in line with IMGT annotations, most TCR beta V segments showed up in productive rearrangements about 87% or about 30% of the time in an earlier analysis of some 590 of the donors. In this cohort, only TCR beta chains were sequenced, and detectable features were limited by the absence of alpha or paired-chain data. Assigning TCR associations to individual alleles was difficult when HLA alleles, especially DR and DQ, strongly co-occurred.

This clone has just a few counts. What this receptor recognizes is not known. There are no base qualities to consult, and no much larger clone falls within one base. The cohort consisted of hundreds of healthy bone marrow donors. At the time of sampling, every cohort member was nominally healthy, though immune exposures that went unrecorded were likely present. The donor was CMV seropositive and belonged to the group of 250 to 300 seropositive cohort members. Each donor provided a peripheral blood sample, and peripheral blood mononuclear cells were used for TCR beta sequencing. The Qiagen DNeasy Blood Extraction Kit was used to extract genomic DNA from the blood cell samples. The method was the immunoSEQ multiplex PCR assay. For the multiplex PCR, a mixture combining 60 forward primers for TCR Vbeta segments and 13 reverse primers for TCR Jbeta segments was used. Amplification of the CDR3 region of rearranged TCR beta genes was performed with a multiplex PCR assay on genomic DNA. Amplified TCR beta libraries were sequenced as 87-base-pair reads on the Illumina HiSeq System. Per the source publication's procedure: A later analysis tallied around 82 million unique TCR beta chains across the roughly 610 repertoires, and approximately 12 million of those chains were shared by two or more donors. Raw reads were error-corrected and collapsed into unique sequences by a nearest-neighbor algorithm in which closely related sequences were merged to remove PCR and sequencing errors. CDR3 sequences were aligned to IMGT reference sequences to assign V, D and J gene segments. For a sequence to be retained, at least a six-nucleotide match to both a V gene segment and a J gene segment was required. Rearrangements were called productive when the CDR3 lacked stop codons and stayed in frame with V and J; all others were non-productive. CDR3 was defined by IMGT convention, running from the second conserved V-encoded cysteine to the conserved J-encoded phenylalanine. In an earlier analysis of just under 600 of the donors, sequences lacking an unambiguous match to a single V gene segment were excluded. In an earlier analysis of around 600 of the donors, V segments were called functional above 56.7% productive rearrangements and were called segregating when the between-donor standard deviation exceeded 5%. A statistical classification framework was built for diagnosing cytomegalovirus status from the catalog of TCR beta chain sequences. V and J gene assignment, in a later analysis, came from comparing TCR nucleotide sequences with IMGT/GENE-DB human TR gene sequences. The TCRdist pipeline was used in a later analysis to assign CDR3 sequences and most-parsimonious VDJ recombination scenarios. In a later analysis, every TCR beta chain was defined by the combination of its CDR3 amino acid sequence and its V-gene family, and reads without a unique V-gene family were dropped. In a later analysis, around 650 highly shared, low-generation-probability nucleotide sequences were removed to address suspected cross-contamination and a sequencing artifact. In a later analysis, a clonal expansion index for each public chain was calculated from normalized within-repertoire ranks of inferred template counts. In a later analysis, generation probabilities were computed using a VDJ recombination model fitted to out-of-frame rearrangements, and the results were checked against IGoR. In a later analysis, hypergeometric tests were used to score TCR-TCR, TCR-HLA and TCR-CMV co-occurrence, with a repertoire-size bias correction applied to TCR pairs. A later analysis estimated false discovery rates by permuting HLA or CMV assignments 20 times. In a later analysis, co-occurring TCRs were grouped using DBSCAN, and TCRdist sequence similarity was added for clustering within HLA-allele-positive subsets. Repertoires with fewer than 30,000 or more than 120,000 public chains were left out of co-occurrence clustering, as were four to six repertoires with anomalous nucleotide sharing. Held by TCRdb, this immuneACCESS table contains in-frame sequences only and omits some clones. Under half of the omission traces to an unresolved V gene where checked; the cause of the rest is unknown. Clonal size and the V and J genes are those of that table, whereas D and trimming came from the DNA. Across this sample there are 95,000 to 150,000 clones, with 75% to 85% seen only once. The top ten hold roughly 9.2% of the sample.

V is cut by 3 bases and J by 10 bases, and the space between the germline ends is 16 bases. From the germline V gene, CDR1 is LGHNA and CDR2 is YSLEER. Taken from cysteine to phenylalanine, the CDR3 has 15 residues. Only the CDR3 DNA stays, 45 bases, in frame from base 1. The TCR originated in a female donor in good health and CMV-seropositive. The source material was PBMCs. The V gene is TRBV4-3 and the J gene is TRBJ1-6, and the D gene may be TRBD1, 6 bases matching. Here is the DNA: TGCGCCAGCAGCCATTCCGGGACAAGGGAATCACCCCTCCACTTT. The resulting protein is CASSHSGTRESPLHF.